The clone carrying this T cell receptor (beta chain) was detected only a few times. Antigen unknown. The data are from a study of cytomegalovirus exposure and HLA in healthy donors. Study-level points and caveats: A classifier reportedly called cytomegalovirus status with high sensitivity and specificity.

It was with 60 Vbeta and 13 Jbeta primers that the PCR ran. As handled by the study authors: Later, an analysis found roughly 80 million unique TCR beta chains, and 9.5 million to 12 million of these were shared. Profiled with immunoSEQ multiplex PCR; TCRdb holds only in-frame clones, not every one. V and J calls and clone size follow that table, whereas D and trimming were derived from the DNA. The data contain about 160,000 clones, 70% to 80% of them singletons. The CDR3 is 14 residues long. V lost 5 bases, J lost 1 base, and 11 bases lay in between. CDR1 and CDR2 (germline): MNHEY, SVGAGI. Each donor was nominally healthy when sampled (though unrecorded immune exposures were likely).

Sequencing was carried out using PBMCs. The gene calls are TRBV6-5 and TRBJ2-5, with D uncertain. This receptor was taken from a human donor in good health. CDR3 DNA sequence: TGTGCCAGCAGTCCGTACAGATTCCAAGAGACCCAGTACTTC. This codes for CASSPYRFQETQYF.